The clone carrying this T cell receptor beta chain was observed a single time. Its antigen is unknown. Germline CDR1 reads MNHNS; CDR2 reads SASEGT. The CDR3 consists of 18 residues. The junction had 15 bases not matched to a gene; V was cut back by 1 base and J by 5 bases. This entry belongs to a study of cytomegalovirus exposure and HLA in healthy donors. Study results and caveats: With later analysis, a missense DCLRE1C variant became linked to TCR beta V- and J-gene trimming. The likely explanation for a cluster of highly shared sequence variants was sequencing artifact. Exclusion applied to some V segments, including TRBV6-2 and TRBV6-3, as they were indistinguishable. TCR beta chains numbering more than 150 were designated cytomegalovirus-associated.

PCR used 60 Vbeta primers and 13 Jbeta primers. Only in-frame clones appear in the TCRdb table, and some are missing; sequencing was by immunoSEQ multiplex PCR. This table has tens of thousands of clones, about 76% appearing once. Material for sequencing was PBMCs. This chain links TRBV6-1 with TRBJ2-5; the match to TRBD2 covers 8 bases. This receptor was taken from a man aged 50-59 years in good health and CMV-seronegative. The chain's CDR3 is CASSEESRLAGGMETQYF. In nucleotides, the CDR3 is TGTGCCAGCAGTGAAGAATCTCGGCTAGCGGGTGGCATGGAGACCCAGTACTTC.